This T cell receptor (beta chain) was documented in a study of T cells in Graves' hyperthyroidism and ophthalmopathy. Findings and limits, study-wide: The blood repertoire included most of the expanded thyroid clonotypes above 0.001.

The trim removed 8 bases at V and 3 bases at J, leaving 12 bases unmatched. The CDR3 runs to 16 residues. The germline gives CDR1 KGHSH, CDR2 LQKENI. Participants, patients aged 18 to 65, had newly diagnosed hyperthyroidism with a duration under 2 months. Patients showing uncontrolled infection, other autoimmune disease, pregnancy or lactation were ineligible. This clonotype was seen many times. As yet, its antigen is unknown. TCR beta CDR3 region amplification was performed from RNA transcripts. Initially, a first-round RT-PCR of the TCR CDR3 employed the HTBI primer set. From the multiplex PCR reads, TCRdb called clonotypes with MiXCR, one entry per CDR3 protein. The sample has hundreds of thousands of distinct CDR3 sequences, about 19% seen once.

The sequencing input was blood. The chain joins TRBV18 to TRBJ1-2; TRBD1 matches 10 bases. This receptor was taken from a woman in her 50s with Graves' hyperthyroidism that later progressed to Graves' ophthalmopathy. CDR3 in amino acids: CASAGTGEKGDYGYTF. CDR3 nucleotide sequence: TGTGCCAGCGCAGGGACAGGGGAAAAGGGCGACTATGGCTACACCTTC.